The T cell receptor (beta chain) described here comes from a study of response to subunit inactivated influenza vaccine. Overall study findings and caveats: With each seasonal influenza vaccination, the authors suggested, few new T cells are recruited.

The CDR3 contains 14 residues. The germline V and J ends were trimmed by 4 bases and 0 bases, with 9 bases remaining between them. This clonotype has at least ten counts. Antigen unknown. TCRdb redid the calling of the RT-PCR reads with MiXCR, one entry per CDR3 protein. Among approximately 500,000 distinct CDR3 sequences, 13% were seen once, and the ten largest hold roughly 14%. The source is a man aged 45-65 years who received an inactivated influenza vaccine. Sample: PBMCs from blood, taken roughly 6 weeks after vaccination. The chain joins TRBV12-3 or TRBV12-4 to TRBJ1-1; a possible D gene is TRBD1 (5 bases). CDR3 in DNA: TGTGCCAGCAGTTCCGGGACGGTGAACACTGAAGCTTTCTTT. Translating it yields CASSSGTVNTEAFF.